The rows below give T cell receptor beta chains drawn from one sample of a study of OX40 agonist ivuxolimab in advanced cancers. The data were produced by immunoSEQ multiplex PCR, yet TCRdb's version contains in-frame clones alone and is incomplete. The table lists about 64,000 clones, roughly 80% of them singletons, with roughly 5.2% in the top ten. The sequenced sample was CD4+ or CD8+ T cells sorted from blood, obtained in a trial of the OX40 agonist ivuxolimab. The origin of the receptors is an adult with an advanced solid tumor such as melanoma, head and neck, liver or kidney cancer. Each CDR3 is given with its conserved first and last residue. Only some rows state a clone size, as once, few, many or a class for expanded clones.

-	TRBV5-6	TRBJ1-2	CASSLQGLNYGYTF
-	TRBV14	TRBJ1-2	CASSQGLGYGYTF
once	TRBV6-5	TRBJ2-7	CASSWDRDYEQYF
-	TRBV4-2	TRBJ2-5	CASSQDVLAGGGETQYF
-	TRBV5-4	TRBJ2-1	CASSSVDRNNEQFF
-	TRBV19	TRBJ1-2	CASSIYQGGIDGYTF
-	TRBV10-1	TRBJ2-1	CASSESLSTSRSEQFF
-	TRBV15	TRBJ1-1	CATSRPGSLNTEAFF
-	TRBV19	TRBJ1-1	CASSIKQSGTEAFF
few	TRBV4-2	TRBJ1-3	CASSQEGQVTIYF
-	TRBV6-5	TRBJ1-1	CASSYNSNTEAFF
-	TRBV5-6	TRBJ1-6	CASSLAGTGASPLHF
once	TRBV4-2	TRBJ1-5	CASSQASGQLYQPQHF
-	TRBV30	TRBJ1-4	CAWSVGPGANEKLFF
-	TRBV2	TRBJ1-1	CASSGRQAMGTEAFF
once	TRBV2	TRBJ2-3	CAIGGTSTDTQYF
-	TRBV11-2	TRBJ2-1	CASSLEGAGGPGNEQFF
few	TRBV15	TRBJ2-7	CATSMGLAGAYEQYF
-	TRBV27	TRBJ1-1	CASSYRRNTEAFF
-	TRBV7-2	TRBJ2-5	CASSSEPLAPQYF
-	TRBV4-2	TRBJ2-1	CASSHLTGTRNNEQFF
few	TRBV6-1	TRBJ2-2	CASSAGQGINGELFF
-	TRBV6-5	TRBJ1-5	CASSTSGAGNQPQHF
-	TRBV29-1	TRBJ2-3	CSVDTQGRDTQYF
-	TRBV29-1	TRBJ2-1	CSVYPYRGNEQFF
-	TRBV27	TRBJ1-1	CASSLRDHSHTEAFF
-	TRBV2	TRBJ1-3	CASSPTPQGTGNTIYF
-	TRBV21-1	TRBJ1-4	CASSPLTGTGLATNEKLFF
-	TRBV11-2	TRBJ2-3	CASTPRADTQYF
-	TRBV29-1	TRBJ1-2	CSVESRGFDGYTF
-	TRBV10-3	TRBJ1-5	CAISEMAGGSNQPQHF
-	TRBV7-2	TRBJ1-1	CASSPGPANTEAFF
-	TRBV9	TRBJ2-2	CASSVVGLLDTGELFF
-	TRBV5-4	TRBJ2-5	CASSSDRLETQYF
-	TRBV19	TRBJ1-6	CASSIWGRNNSPLHF
-	TRBV6-6	TRBJ2-7	CASSPPGTSGRYEQYF
-	TRBV18	TRBJ1-5	CASSEGGSQPQHF
once	TRBV7-2	TRBJ2-7	CASSLATGPEGEQYF
-	TRBV6-1	TRBJ2-7	CASRHGQGIVYEQYF
once	TRBV4-1	TRBJ1-5	CASSRLGENQPQHF
-	TRBV29-1	TRBJ2-4	CSVQDGKNIQYF
-	TRBV11-2	TRBJ2-5	CASSSLGTVQETQYF
-	TRBV5-1	TRBJ1-3	CASSPGHRVSGNTIYF
-	TRBV6-1	TRBJ1-6	CASSDLGGRNSPLHF
-	TRBV9	TRBJ2-1	CASSEGGGNPYNEQFF
-	TRBV28	TRBJ2-6	CASSYVLSGANVLTF
-	TRBV4-3	TRBJ1-5	CASSQDGESNQPQHF